This T cell receptor (beta chain) is drawn from a study of vaccination and CD4 T cells after COVID-19. Turning to the study itself: Researchers treated control cultures with a CEFX pool, an HIV-1 Nef pool, or no peptide.

The V gene lost 5 bases and the J gene lost 3 bases, with 8 bases spanning the gap. The CDR3 sequence is 13 residues long. Germline assignment: CDR1 SGHTA and CDR2 FQGNSA. This clonotype was seen a few times. What it binds is unknown. The Oncomine TCR Beta short-read assay generated sequence data from the DNA of cultured CD4+ T cells. TCRdb used MiXCR to reprocess the PCR reads, holding one entry per CDR3 protein. Among 20,000 to 30,000 distinct CDR3 sequences listed, about 41% were seen once. Sample treatment: approximately nine-day PBMC culture with coronavirus spike peptide pools or control peptides (ViraFEST assay).

The specimen was CD4+ T cells from blood, cultured in vitro. V gene TRBV7-2 combines with J gene TRBJ1-5; D not certain. The source is a human donor who had recovered from COVID-19. CDR3 bases: TGTGCCAGCAGCCCCGATTACAATCAGCCCCAGCATTTT. This gives the protein CASSPDYNQPQHF.